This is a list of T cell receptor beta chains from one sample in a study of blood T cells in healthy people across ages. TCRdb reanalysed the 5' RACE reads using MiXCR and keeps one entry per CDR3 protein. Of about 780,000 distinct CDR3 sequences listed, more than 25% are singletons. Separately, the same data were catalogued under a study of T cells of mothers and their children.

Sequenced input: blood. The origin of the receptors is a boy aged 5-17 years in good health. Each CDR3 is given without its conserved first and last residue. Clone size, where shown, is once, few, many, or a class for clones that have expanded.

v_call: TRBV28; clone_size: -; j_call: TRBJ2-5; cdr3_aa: ASSLGPEEQY
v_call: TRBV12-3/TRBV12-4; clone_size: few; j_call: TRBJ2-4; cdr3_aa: ASMGVAKNIQY
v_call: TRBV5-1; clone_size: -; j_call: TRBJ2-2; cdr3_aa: ASNRAGGNTGELF
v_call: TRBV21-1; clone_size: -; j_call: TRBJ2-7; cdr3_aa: ASSKGGEVYEQY
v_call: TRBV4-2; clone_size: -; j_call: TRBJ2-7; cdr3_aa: ASSQEGLAGWEQY
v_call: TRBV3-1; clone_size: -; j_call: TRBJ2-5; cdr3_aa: ASSLRTVETQY
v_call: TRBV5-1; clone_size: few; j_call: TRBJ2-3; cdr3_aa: ASSDSPGREDTQY
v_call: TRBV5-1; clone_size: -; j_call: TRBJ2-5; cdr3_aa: ASSLKGEETQY
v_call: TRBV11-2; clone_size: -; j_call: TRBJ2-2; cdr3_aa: ASSLVQETGELF
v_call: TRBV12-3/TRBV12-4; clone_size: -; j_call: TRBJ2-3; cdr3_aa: ASATSGGVDTQY
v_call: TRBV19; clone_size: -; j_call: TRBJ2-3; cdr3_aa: ASSPWRGGTDTQY
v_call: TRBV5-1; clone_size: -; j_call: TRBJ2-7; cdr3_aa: ASRPSRDSSYEQY
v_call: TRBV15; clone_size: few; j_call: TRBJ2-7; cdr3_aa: ATSMRQSYEQY
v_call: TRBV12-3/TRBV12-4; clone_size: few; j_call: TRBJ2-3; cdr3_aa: ASSTKPTDTQY
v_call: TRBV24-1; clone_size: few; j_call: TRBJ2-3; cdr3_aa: ATSTSAGWSDTQY
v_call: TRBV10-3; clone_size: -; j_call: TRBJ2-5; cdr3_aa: AIGGQQETQY
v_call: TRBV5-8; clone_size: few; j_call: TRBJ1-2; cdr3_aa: ASSLTGEWDYGYT
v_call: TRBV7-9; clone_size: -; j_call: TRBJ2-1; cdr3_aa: ASIRLDHEQF
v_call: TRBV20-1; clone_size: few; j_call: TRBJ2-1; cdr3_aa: SARLAGNEQF
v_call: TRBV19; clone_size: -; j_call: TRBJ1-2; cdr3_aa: ASTLTTGADYGYT
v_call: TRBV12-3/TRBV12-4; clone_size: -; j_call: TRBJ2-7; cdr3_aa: ASSPASQGDERF
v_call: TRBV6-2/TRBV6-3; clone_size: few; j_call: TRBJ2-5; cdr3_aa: ASTLAEQETQY
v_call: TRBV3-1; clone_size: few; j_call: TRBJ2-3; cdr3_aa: ASSQDIGAPSPQY
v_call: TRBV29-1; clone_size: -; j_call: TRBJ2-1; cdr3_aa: SVEGSGISSYNEQF
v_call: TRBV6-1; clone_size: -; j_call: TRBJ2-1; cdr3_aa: ASSDMSSGNNEQF
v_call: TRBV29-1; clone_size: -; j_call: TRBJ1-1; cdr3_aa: SGYRVMNTEAF
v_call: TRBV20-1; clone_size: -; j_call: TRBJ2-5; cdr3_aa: SARAQMGRGETQY
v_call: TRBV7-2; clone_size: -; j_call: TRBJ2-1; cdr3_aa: ASSSGAGQVYNEQF
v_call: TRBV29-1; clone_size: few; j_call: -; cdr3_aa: SVAPSVGEQY